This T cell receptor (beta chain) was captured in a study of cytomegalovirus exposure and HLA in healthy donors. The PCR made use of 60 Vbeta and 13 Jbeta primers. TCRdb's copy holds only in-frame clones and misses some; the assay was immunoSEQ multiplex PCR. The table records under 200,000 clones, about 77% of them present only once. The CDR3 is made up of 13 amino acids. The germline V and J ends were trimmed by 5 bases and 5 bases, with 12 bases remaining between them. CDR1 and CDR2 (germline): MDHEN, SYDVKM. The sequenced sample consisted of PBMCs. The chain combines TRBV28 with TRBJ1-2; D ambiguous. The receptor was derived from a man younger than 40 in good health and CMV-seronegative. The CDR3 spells CASSPPGTYGYTF. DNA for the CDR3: TGTGCCAGCAGTCCCCCGGGTACTTATGGCTACACCTTC.